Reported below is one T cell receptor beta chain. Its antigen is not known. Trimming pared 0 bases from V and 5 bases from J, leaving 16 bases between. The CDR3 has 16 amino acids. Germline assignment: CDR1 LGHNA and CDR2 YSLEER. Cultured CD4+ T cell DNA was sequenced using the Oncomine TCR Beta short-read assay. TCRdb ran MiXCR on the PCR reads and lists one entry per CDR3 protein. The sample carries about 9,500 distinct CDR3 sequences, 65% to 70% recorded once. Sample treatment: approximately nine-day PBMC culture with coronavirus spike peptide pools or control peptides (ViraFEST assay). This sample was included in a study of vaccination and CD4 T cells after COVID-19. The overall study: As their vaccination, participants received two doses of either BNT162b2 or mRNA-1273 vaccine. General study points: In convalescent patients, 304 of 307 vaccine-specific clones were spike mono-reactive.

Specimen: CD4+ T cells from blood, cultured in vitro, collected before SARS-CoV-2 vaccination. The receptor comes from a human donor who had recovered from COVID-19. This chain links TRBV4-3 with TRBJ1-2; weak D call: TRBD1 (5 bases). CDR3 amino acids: CASSQDAGRGVYGYTF. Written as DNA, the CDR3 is TGCGCCAGCAGCCAAGATGCAGGGCGGGGGGTATATGGCTACACCTTC.